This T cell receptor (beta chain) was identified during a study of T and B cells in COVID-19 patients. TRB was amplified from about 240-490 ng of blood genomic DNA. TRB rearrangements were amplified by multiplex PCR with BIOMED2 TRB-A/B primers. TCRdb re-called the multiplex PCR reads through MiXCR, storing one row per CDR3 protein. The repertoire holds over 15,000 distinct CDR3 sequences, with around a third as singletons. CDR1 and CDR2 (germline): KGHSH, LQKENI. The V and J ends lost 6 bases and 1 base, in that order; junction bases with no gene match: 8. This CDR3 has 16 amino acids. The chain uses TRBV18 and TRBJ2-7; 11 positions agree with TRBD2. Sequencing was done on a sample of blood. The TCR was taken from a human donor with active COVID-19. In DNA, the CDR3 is TGTGCCAGCTCGCCTACTAGCGGGGGCCCTTCCTACGAGCAGTACTTC. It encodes CASSPTSGGPSYEQYF.